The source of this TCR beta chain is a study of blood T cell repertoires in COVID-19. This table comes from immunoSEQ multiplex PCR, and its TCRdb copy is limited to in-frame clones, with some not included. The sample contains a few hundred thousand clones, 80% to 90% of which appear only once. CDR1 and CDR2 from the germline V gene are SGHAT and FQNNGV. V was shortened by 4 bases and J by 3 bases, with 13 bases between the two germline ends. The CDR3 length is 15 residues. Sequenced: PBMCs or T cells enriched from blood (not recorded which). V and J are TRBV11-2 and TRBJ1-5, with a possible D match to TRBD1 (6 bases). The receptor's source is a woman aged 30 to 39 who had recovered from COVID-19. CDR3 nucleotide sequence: TGTGCCAGCAGCTATAGTCAGGGGTTCAATCAGCCCCAGCATTTT. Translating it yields CASSYSQGFNQPQHF.